This T cell receptor (beta chain) was identified in a study of response to subunit inactivated influenza vaccine. TCRdb used MiXCR to reprocess the RT-PCR reads, holding one entry per CDR3 protein. The table includes 860,000 or so distinct CDR3 sequences, about 20% detected once. This CDR3 comprises 15 residues. In germline, CDR1 is SNHLY, CDR2 FYNNEI. V gave up 1 base and J gave up 2 bases, with 9 bases separating them. The J gene is TRBJ2-1, the V gene TRBV2; D remains unclear. The material was PBMCs from blood, obtained about 5 days after vaccination. This TCR came from a man over 45 who received an inactivated influenza vaccine. The CDR3 nucleotides are TGTGCCAGCAGTGAAGATTGGGGTCCCTACAATGAGCAGTTCTTC. It codes for CASSEDWGPYNEQFF. Full variable domain (rest looked up from reference TRBV2 and TRBJ2-1): EPEVTQTPSHQVTQMGQEVILRCVPISNHLYFYWYRQILGQKVEFLVSFYNNEISEKSEIFDDQFSVERPDGSNFTLKIRSTKLEDSAMYFCASSEDWGPYNEQFFGPGTRLTVL.